The 17 T cell receptor beta chains reported below all come from one sample, sequenced in a study of control samples from healthy donors and cancer patients. Measured with immunoSEQ multiplex PCR; TCRdb has only the in-frame clones, and not every one. The sample carries about 150,000 clones, 90% to 95% recorded once. Source material: blood. These receptors all stem from a young man in good health.

The chain combines TRBV18 with TRBJ1-4, with a tentative D call TRBD1 (5 bases). Germline CDR1 and CDR2: KGHSH and LQKENI. The germline V and J ends were trimmed by 5 bases and 5 bases, with 15 bases remaining between them. The CDR3 contains 15 residues. CDR3 protein: CASSTLRGSNEKLFF. CDR3 sequence (DNA): TGTGCCAGCTCAACCCTCCGGGGCTCAAATGAAAAACTGTTTTTT.

V is TRBV5-1 and J is TRBJ1-3; the D gene is possibly TRBD1 (5 bases). CDR1 is SGHRS and CDR2 is YFSETQ in the germline V gene. Trimming left V 0 bases short and J 4 bases short, with 11 bases between. The CDR3 has 15 amino acids. The CDR3 protein is CASSLAGADGNTIYF. CDR3 DNA sequence: TGCGCCAGCAGCTTGGCCGGGGCGGACGGAAACACCATATATTTT.

The chain carries TRBV3-1 (or the pseudogene TRBV3-2) and TRBJ1-2; 9 nucleotides align to TRBD1. The CDR3 loop spans 15 amino acids. CDR1 and CDR2 (germline): LGHDT, YNNKEL (reference sequence). V lost 5 bases and J lost 5; bases outside the gene matches: 9. The DNA of the CDR3 is TGTGCCAGCAGCTCGCCTCGGGACAGGGCTTATGGCTACACCTTC. Its protein product is CASSSPRDRAYGYTF.

V gene TRBV4-2 combines with J gene TRBJ1-5, with TRBD1 identical over 8 bases. The germline V gene encodes CDR1 LGHNA and CDR2 YNFKEQ. This CDR3 comprises 15 residues. With 0 bases clipped from V and 5 bases from J, the junction kept 3 bases outside the gene matches. The CDR3 is CASSQDRTGYQPQHF. CDR3 nucleotide sequence: TGTGCCAGCAGCCAAGATCGGACAGGGTATCAGCCCCAGCATTTT.

The rearrangement uses TRBV7-8 and TRBJ1-4; the D gene is possibly TRBD1 (5 bases). V was shortened by 1 base and J by 3 bases, with 15 bases between the two germline ends. Germline V gene lookup returns CDR1 SGHVS and CDR2 FQNEAQ. This CDR3 contains 17 residues. The DNA of the CDR3 is TGTGCCAGCAGCTTAGAGGGCAGGGTCTGGGCTAATGAAAAACTGTTTTTT. It specifies CASSLEGRVWANEKLFF.

V gene TRBV11-3 combines with J gene TRBJ1-1; D unresolved. Trimming left V 4 bases short and J 4 bases short, with 13 bases between. There are 14 residues in the CDR3. Per germline, CDR1 SGHNT and CDR2 YENEEA. CDR3 DNA sequence: TGTGCCAGCAGCTCCGACGGCTTCGGCACTGAAGCTTTCTTT. This translates into CASSSDGFGTEAFF.

J is TRBJ2-1 and V is TRBV2, with 9 bases lining up with TRBD2. With 7 bases clipped from V and 6 bases from J, the junction kept 10 bases outside the gene matches. In germline, CDR1 is SNHLY, CDR2 FYNNEI. The CDR3 runs 15 residues. DNA of the CDR3: TGTGCCAGCATTTTGAGCGGGAGGTTCATCAATGAGCAGTTCTTC. This sequence encodes CASILSGRFINEQFF.

V is TRBV6-5 and J is TRBJ2-1; 10 bases map to TRBD2. J lost 4 bases, V lost 9 bases, and 9 bases had no gene match. CDR1 is MNHEY, CDR2 SVGAGI, per germline. CDR3 length: 15 amino acids. CDR3 DNA sequence: TGTGCCAGTTTCGCTAGCGGGAGACGTTACAATGAGCAGTTCTTC. Translated, it gives CASFASGRRYNEQFF.

The gene calls are TRBV30 and TRBJ2-7; either TRBD1 or TRBD2 may supply D (7 bases each). Germline lookup yields CDR1 GTSNPN and CDR2 SVGIG (reference sequence). The length of the CDR3 is 15 residues. V dropped 2 bases and J dropped 6 bases, with 20 bases sitting between them. CDR3 sequence reads: CAWSTGAGASVEQYF. The CDR3, as DNA: TGTGCCTGGAGTACAGGGGCGGGAGCCAGCGTCGAGCAGTACTTC. The full variable domain, completed using reference TRBV30 and TRBJ2-7, is SQTIHQWPATLVQPVGSPLSLECTVEGTSNPNLYWYRQAAGRGLQLLFYSVGIGQISSEVPQNLSASRPQDRQFILSSKKLLLSDSGFYLCAWSTGAGASVEQYFGPGTRLTVT.

The chain is built from TRBV14 and TRBJ2-3; no definite D call. V was pared by 1 base and J by 4 bases, with 9 bases between. The germline V gene encodes CDR1 SGHDN and CDR2 FVKESK. The CDR3 has 14 amino acids. This chain's CDR3 is CASSQGLNPDTQYF. CDR3 sequence (DNA): TGTGCCAGCAGCCAAGGACTCAACCCAGATACGCAGTATTTT. Looking up the rest from reference TRBV14 and TRBJ2-3 gives the full variable domain: EAGVTQFPSHSVIEKGQTVTLRCDPISGHDNLYWYRRVMGKEIKFLLHFVKESKQDESGMPNNRFLAERTGGTYSTLKVQPAELEDSGVYFCASSQGLNPDTQYFGPGTRLTVL.

This CDR3 is CASSYTSGTLMPYEQYF. The CDR3 bases are TGTGCCAGCAGTTATACTAGCGGAACACTTATGCCCTACGAGCAGTACTTC. The chain has TRBV6-9 and TRBJ2-7, with TRBD2 matching over 8 bases. Germline loops: CDR1 MNHGY, CDR2 SVAAGI. J gave up 2 bases and V 2 bases, and 11 bases lay outside the gene matches. There are 17 residues in the CDR3.

The V and J genes are TRBV5-1 and TRBJ2-1, with D maybe TRBD1 (6 bases). Germline-derived CDR1 and CDR2 are SGHRS and YFSETQ. Trimming pared 4 bases from V and 4 bases from J, leaving 9 bases between. The CDR3 consists of 13 residues. CDR3 sequence: CASSTTGYNEQFF. CDR3 bases: TGCGCCAGCAGCACCACAGGGTACAATGAGCAGTTCTTC.

The chain recombines TRBV6-1 with TRBJ2-4; no definite D call. Germline V CDR1 and CDR2: MNHNS, SASEGT. Trimming removed 1 base from V and 4 bases from J, with 5 bases in between. The CDR3 runs 13 residues. CDR3 nucleotide sequence: TGTGCCAGCAGTGAAGGGAAGAAAAACATTCAGTACTTC. Translation: CASSEGKKNIQYF.

The V call is TRBV3-1 (or the pseudogene TRBV3-2), the J call TRBJ1-2; 8 bases fit TRBD1. The CDR3 totals 14 residues. Germline V CDR1 and CDR2: LGHDT, YNNKEL (reference sequence). The J segment lost 3 bases and the V segment lost 4 bases, leaving 4 bases of the junction unmatched. CDR3 sequence: CASSLRGRHYGYTF. DNA of the CDR3: TGTGCCAGCAGCCTCAGGGGGCGGCACTATGGCTACACCTTC.

The chain has TRBV30 and TRBJ1-5; D is unclear. This CDR3 spans 15 amino acids. Germline loops: CDR1 GTSNPN, CDR2 SVGIG (reference sequence). Trimming left V 2 bases short and J 0 bases short, with 11 bases between. The CDR3 DNA follows: TGTGCCTGGAGTCCTACCCCAGATAGCAATCAGCCCCAGCATTTT. Protein: CAWSPTPDSNQPQHF.

The chain joins TRBV30 to TRBJ2-1; tentative D call: TRBD1 (5 bases). Germline values: CDR1 GTSNPN, CDR2 SVGIG (reference sequence). The CDR3 is 15 amino acids. V lost 4 bases and J 5 bases, leaving 18 bases between the germline ends. DNA for the CDR3: TGTGCCTGGAATGCGGTAAGGGGCTACAACAATGAGCAGTTCTTC. Protein product: CAWNAVRGYNNEQFF. Filled out from reference TRBV30 and TRBJ2-1, the complete variable domain reads SQTIHQWPATLVQPVGSPLSLECTVEGTSNPNLYWYRQAAGRGLQLLFYSVGIGQISSEVPQNLSASRPQDRQFILSSKKLLLSDSGFYLCAWNAVRGYNNEQFFGPGTRLTVL.

The CDR3 DNA sequence: TGTGCCAGCAGCTCCCGACTAGCGGGGCGGCGGACAGATACGCAGTATTTT. This codes for CASSSRLAGRRTDTQYF. V and J are TRBV7-9 and TRBJ2-3, with TRBD2 matching over 11 bases. CDR1 and CDR2 from the germline V gene are SEHNR and FQNEAQ (reference sequence). CDR3 size: 17 residues. The J segment lost 3 bases and the V segment lost 4 bases, leaving 9 bases of the junction unmatched.